Shown below are 12 T cell receptor beta chains from a single sample sequenced in a study of blood T cell repertoires in COVID-19. Profiled with immunoSEQ multiplex PCR; TCRdb holds only in-frame clones, not every one. Of 65,000 to 90,000 clones in the sample, around three quarters were seen once. What was sequenced was peripheral blood. These receptor sequences come from a man in his sixties with active or convalescent COVID-19.

The V call is TRBV4-2, the J call TRBJ2-3, with 9 bases aligning to TRBD2. Per germline, CDR1 LGHNA and CDR2 YNFKEQ. The CDR3 sequence is 16 residues long. V lost 0 bases and J lost 4; bases outside the gene matches: 5. For the CDR3, the DNA is TGTGCCAGCAGCCAAGAAGGCGGGGGGGCCCCAGATACGCAGTATTTT. Translating gives CASSQEGGGAPDTQYF.

The J gene is TRBJ1-4, the V gene TRBV2, with D unclear. V lost 3 bases, J lost 6 bases, and 14 bases lay in between. The germline CDR1 and CDR2 sequences are SNHLY and FYNNEI. The CDR3 is 15 amino acids. CDR3 nucleotides: TGTGCCAGCAGTGAGTCTTTCCACGCGGATGAAAAACTGTTTTTT. Protein sequence: CASSESFHADEKLFF. Looking up the rest from reference TRBV2 and TRBJ1-4 gives the full variable domain: EPEVTQTPSHQVTQMGQEVILRCVPISNHLYFYWYRQILGQKVEFLVSFYNNEISEKSEIFDDQFSVERPDGSNFTLKIRSTKLEDSAMYFCASSESFHADEKLFFGSGTQLSVL.

The chain recombines TRBV12-3 or TRBV12-4 with TRBJ2-5, with D possibly TRBD2 on 5 matching bases. The CDR3 contains 12 residues. Trimming shortened V by 9 bases and J by 0 bases, and 8 bases separated the two germline ends. The CDR3 sequence is CASGEYQETQYF. CDR3 nucleotides: TGTGCCAGTGGGGAGTACCAAGAGACCCAGTACTTC.

This clone came up once. The chain links TRBV3-1 (or the pseudogene TRBV3-2) to TRBJ1-2; D gene unclear. The CDR3 is 16 amino acids. The germline CDR1 and CDR2 sequences are LGHDT and YNNKEL (reference sequence). The germline V and J ends were trimmed by 6 bases and 3 bases, with 20 bases remaining between them. CDR3 bases: TGTGCCAGCAGTAACTCCCAACGCGGAGGGCACTATGGCTACACCTTC. It translates to CASSNSQRGGHYGYTF.

V gene TRBV19 combines with J gene TRBJ1-2; 9 bases map to TRBD1. From germline, CDR1 is LNHDA and CDR2 SQIVND (reference sequence). J lost 7 bases, V lost 4 bases, and 13 bases had no gene match. The CDR3 spans 16 residues. Here the CDR3 reads CASSTTPLGTGFGYTF. The CDR3 nucleotides read TGTGCCAGTAGTACCACTCCACTCGGGACAGGGTTTGGCTACACCTTC.

The chain carries TRBV13 and TRBJ2-7; D may be TRBD1 (7 bases). Per the germline V gene, CDR1 is PRHDT and CDR2 is FYEKMQ (reference sequence). The CDR3 has 16 residues. Trimming stripped 5 bases from V and 5 bases from J, with 22 bases between. The DNA for the CDR3 is TGTGCCAGCAGCGGCAGGGGGGTGGGTATCCTGGACGAGCAGTACTTC. It specifies CASSGRGVGILDEQYF.

The chain has TRBV20-1 and TRBJ1-1; D is possibly TRBD1 (5 bases). The length of the CDR3 is 11 residues. Per the germline V gene, CDR1 is DFQATT and CDR2 is SNEGSKA (reference sequence). With 3 bases removed from V and 7 bases from J, the gap between germline ends came to 9 bases. The CDR3 bases are TGCAGTGCTAGGGGGGGATTTGAAGCTTTCTTT. Its protein is CSARGGFEAFF.

V and J are TRBV21-1 and TRBJ1-4. TRBV21-1 is flagged as a pseudogene. The CDR3 loop spans 16 amino acids. DNA for the CDR3: TGTGCCAGCAGCACCCTTCTAGGCGGCCGGGGTGAAAAACTGTTTTTT. As protein: CASSTLLGGRGEKLFF.

The V and J genes are TRBV28 and TRBJ1-4; 8 bases match TRBD1. This CDR3 has 12 amino acids. V shed 3 bases and J 13 bases; nucleotides not matched to a gene: 4. Germline lookup yields CDR1 MDHEN and CDR2 SYDVKM. DNA of the CDR3: TGTGCCAGCAGTTTTAGGGACAGGAGACTGTTTTTT. Amino acid sequence: CASSFRDRRLFF.

The rearrangement uses TRBV6-2 or TRBV6-3 and TRBJ2-1, with 12 bases that match TRBD2. Germline CDR1 and CDR2: MNHEY and SVGEGT. The CDR3 runs 19 residues. With V trimmed by 3 bases and J by 0 bases, 9 bases remained unmatched. CDR3: CASSYHIGLAGSSYNEQFF. The CDR3 DNA is TGTGCCAGCAGTTATCACATCGGACTAGCGGGGAGCTCCTACAATGAGCAGTTCTTC.

The chain carries TRBV9 and TRBJ2-1; D perhaps matches TRBD1 (6 bases). Trimming cost V 3 bases and J 4 bases, with 17 bases left between them. Looked up from germline, CDR1 is SGDLS and CDR2 is YYNGEE. The CDR3 is made up of 16 amino acids. The CDR3 loop reads CASSAGNGQFYNEQFF. The CDR3 DNA reads TGTGCCAGCAGCGCGGGAAATGGACAGTTTTACAATGAGCAGTTCTTC.

The genes are TRBV29-1 and TRBJ2-5; maybe TRBD1 (6 bases). Germline loops: CDR1 SQVTM, CDR2 ANQGSEA. This CDR3 has 12 amino acids. Trimming took 4 bases from V and 2 from J, leaving 8 bases between them. The CDR3 protein is CSVAGHQETQYF. In DNA, the CDR3 is TGCAGCGTTGCGGGACATCAAGAGACCCAGTACTTC.